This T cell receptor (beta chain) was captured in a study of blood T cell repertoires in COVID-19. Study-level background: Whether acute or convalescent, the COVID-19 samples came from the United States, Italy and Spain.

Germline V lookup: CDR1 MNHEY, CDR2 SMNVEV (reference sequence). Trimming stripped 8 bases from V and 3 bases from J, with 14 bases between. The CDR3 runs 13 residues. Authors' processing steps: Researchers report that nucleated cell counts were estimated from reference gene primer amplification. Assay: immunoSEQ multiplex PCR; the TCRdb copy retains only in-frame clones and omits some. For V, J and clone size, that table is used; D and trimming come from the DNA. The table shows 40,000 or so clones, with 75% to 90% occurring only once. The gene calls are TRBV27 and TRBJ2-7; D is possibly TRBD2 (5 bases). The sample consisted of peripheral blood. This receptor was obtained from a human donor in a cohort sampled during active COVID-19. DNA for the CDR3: TGTGCCAGCCCGTCACTAGTAGGCTACGAGCAGTACTTC. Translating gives CASPSLVGYEQYF.